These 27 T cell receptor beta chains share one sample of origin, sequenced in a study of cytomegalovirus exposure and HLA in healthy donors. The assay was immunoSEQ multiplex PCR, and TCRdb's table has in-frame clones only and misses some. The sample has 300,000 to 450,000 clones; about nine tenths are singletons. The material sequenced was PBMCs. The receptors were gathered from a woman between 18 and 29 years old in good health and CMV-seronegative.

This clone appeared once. CDR3 region: CASSYSGVTQDTQYF. The CDR3 bases are TGTGCCAGCAGCTATAGCGGGGTAACACAGGATACGCAGTATTTT. This sequence joins TRBV27 and TRBJ2-3, with 8 bases fitting TRBD2. The CDR3 length is 15 residues. The germline gives CDR1 MNHEY, CDR2 SMNVEV (reference sequence). The junction had 11 bases not matched to a gene; V was cut back by 6 bases and J by 6 bases.

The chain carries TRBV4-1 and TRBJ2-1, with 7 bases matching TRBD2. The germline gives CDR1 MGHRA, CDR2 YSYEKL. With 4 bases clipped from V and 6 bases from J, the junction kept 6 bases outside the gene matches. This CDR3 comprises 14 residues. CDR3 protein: CASSPGLGFNEQFF. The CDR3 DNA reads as TGCGCCAGCAGCCCCGGACTAGGGTTCAATGAGCAGTTCTTC.

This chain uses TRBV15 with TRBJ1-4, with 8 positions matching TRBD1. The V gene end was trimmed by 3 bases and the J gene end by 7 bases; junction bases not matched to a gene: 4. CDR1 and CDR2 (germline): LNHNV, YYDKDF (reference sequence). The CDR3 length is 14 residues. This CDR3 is CATSRDRAIEKLFF. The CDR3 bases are TGTGCCACCAGCAGGGACAGGGCTATTGAAAAACTGTTTTTT.

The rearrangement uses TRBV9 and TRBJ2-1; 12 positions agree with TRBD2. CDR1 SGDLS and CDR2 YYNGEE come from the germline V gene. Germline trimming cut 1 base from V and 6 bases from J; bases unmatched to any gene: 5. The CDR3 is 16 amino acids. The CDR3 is CASSVPLAGGANEQFF. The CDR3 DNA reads TGTGCCAGCAGCGTACCCCTAGCGGGAGGGGCCAATGAGCAGTTCTTC.

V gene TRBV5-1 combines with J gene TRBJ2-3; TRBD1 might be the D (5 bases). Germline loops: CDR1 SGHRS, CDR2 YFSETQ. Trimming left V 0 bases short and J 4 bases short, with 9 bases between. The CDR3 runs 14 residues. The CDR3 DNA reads TGCGCCAGCAGCTTGGGAAGGGGCCCAGATACGCAGTATTTT. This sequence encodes CASSLGRGPDTQYF. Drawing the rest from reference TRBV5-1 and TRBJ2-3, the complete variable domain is KAGVTQTPRYLIKTRGQQVTLSCSPISGHRSVSWYQQTPGQGLQFLFEYFSETQRNKGNFPGRFSGRQFSNSRSEMNVSTLELGDSALYLCASSLGRGPDTQYFGPGTRLTVL.

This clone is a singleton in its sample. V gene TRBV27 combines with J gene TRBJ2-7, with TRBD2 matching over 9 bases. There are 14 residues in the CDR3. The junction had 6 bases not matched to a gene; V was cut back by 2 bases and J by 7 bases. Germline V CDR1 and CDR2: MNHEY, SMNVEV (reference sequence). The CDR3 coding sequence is TGTGCCAGCAGTTTAAATGGCGGGGGGGTTGAGCAGTACTTC. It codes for CASSLNGGGVEQYF.

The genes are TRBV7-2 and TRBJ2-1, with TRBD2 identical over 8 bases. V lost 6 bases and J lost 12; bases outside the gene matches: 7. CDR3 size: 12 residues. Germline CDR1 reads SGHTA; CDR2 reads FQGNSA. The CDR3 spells CASSFPGLGQFF. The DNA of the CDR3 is TGTGCCAGCAGTTTCCCGGGACTAGGGCAGTTCTTC.

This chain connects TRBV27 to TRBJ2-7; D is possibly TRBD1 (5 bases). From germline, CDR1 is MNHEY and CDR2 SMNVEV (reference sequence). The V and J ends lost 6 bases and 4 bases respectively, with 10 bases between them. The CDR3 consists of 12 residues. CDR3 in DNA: TGTGCCAGCAGCCCCGACAGATACGAGCAGTACTTC. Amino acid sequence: CASSPDRYEQYF.

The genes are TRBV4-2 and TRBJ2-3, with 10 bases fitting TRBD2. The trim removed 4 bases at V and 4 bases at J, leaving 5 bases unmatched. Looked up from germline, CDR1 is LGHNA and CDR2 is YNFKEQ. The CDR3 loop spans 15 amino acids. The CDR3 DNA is TGTGCCAGCAGCCCCTTAGGACTAGCGGCAGATACGCAGTATTTT. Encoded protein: CASSPLGLAADTQYF.

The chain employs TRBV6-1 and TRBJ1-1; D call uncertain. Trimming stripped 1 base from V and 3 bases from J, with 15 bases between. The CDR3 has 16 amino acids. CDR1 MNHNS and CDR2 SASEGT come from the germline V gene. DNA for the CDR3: TGTGCCAGCAGTGAAGGATACCGGGAATTCGACACTGAAGCTTTCTTT. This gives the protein CASSEGYREFDTEAFF.

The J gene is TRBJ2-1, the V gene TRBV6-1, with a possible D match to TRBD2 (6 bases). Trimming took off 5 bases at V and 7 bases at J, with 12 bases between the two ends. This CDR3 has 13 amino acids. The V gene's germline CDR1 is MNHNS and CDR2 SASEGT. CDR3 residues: CASSLGGENEQFF. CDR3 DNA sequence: TGTGCCAGCAGTCTGGGCGGGGAGAATGAGCAGTTCTTC.

The CDR3 is CASSPEQGGLYGYTF. The CDR3 nucleotides are TGTGCCAGCAGCCCCGAACAGGGGGGCCTTTATGGCTACACCTTC. This sequence joins TRBV7-2 and TRBJ1-2, with 8 bases that match TRBD1. The length of the CDR3 is 15 residues. With 5 bases clipped from V and 5 bases from J, the junction kept 10 bases outside the gene matches. Germline V gives CDR1 SGHTA, CDR2 FQGNSA.

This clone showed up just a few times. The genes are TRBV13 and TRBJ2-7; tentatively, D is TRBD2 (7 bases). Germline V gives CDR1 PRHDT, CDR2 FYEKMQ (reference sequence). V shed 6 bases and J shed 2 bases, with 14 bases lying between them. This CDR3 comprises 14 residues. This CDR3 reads CASRQAGHPYEQYF. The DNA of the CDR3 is TGTGCCAGCAGGCAAGCGGGACACCCCTACGAGCAGTACTTC. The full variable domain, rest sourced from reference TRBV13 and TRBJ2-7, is AAGVIQSPRHLIKEKRETATLKCYPIPRHDTVYWYQQGPGQDPQFLISFYEKMQSDKGSIPDRFSAQQFSDYHSELNMSSLELGDSALYFCASRQAGHPYEQYFGPGTRLTVT.

The CDR3 sequence is CASSGTGQGQETQYF. CDR3 DNA sequence: TGCGCCAGCAGCGGGACAGGACAGGGGCAAGAGACCCAGTACTTC. The genes are TRBV5-1 and TRBJ2-5; 9 positions agree with TRBD1. J was trimmed by 2 bases and V by 4 bases; bases with no gene match: 6. In germline, CDR1 is SGHRS, CDR2 YFSETQ. The CDR3 consists of 15 residues.

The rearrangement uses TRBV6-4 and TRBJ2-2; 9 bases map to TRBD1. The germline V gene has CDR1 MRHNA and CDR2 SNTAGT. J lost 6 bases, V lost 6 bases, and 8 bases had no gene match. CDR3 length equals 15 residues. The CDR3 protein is CASSLQTGGSGELFF. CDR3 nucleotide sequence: TGTGCCAGCAGCCTCCAAACAGGGGGCTCCGGGGAGCTGTTTTTT.

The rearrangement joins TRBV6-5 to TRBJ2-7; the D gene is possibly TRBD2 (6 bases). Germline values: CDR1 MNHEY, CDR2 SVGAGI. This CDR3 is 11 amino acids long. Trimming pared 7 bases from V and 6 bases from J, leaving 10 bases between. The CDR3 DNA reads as TGTGCCAGCAACGGGGGTGCCGAGCAGTACTTC. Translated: CASNGGAEQYF.

CDR3 nucleotide sequence: TGTGCCAGCAGCTTAACGGCAGGGGGAAGCTACGAGCAGTACTTC. This sequence encodes CASSLTAGGSYEQYF. The V gene is TRBV5-5, the J gene TRBJ2-7, with 7 bases that match TRBD1. The CDR3 is made up of 15 amino acids. Per the germline V gene, CDR1 is SGHKS and CDR2 is YYEKEE (reference sequence). The J segment lost 3 bases and the V segment lost 2 bases, leaving 8 bases of the junction unmatched.

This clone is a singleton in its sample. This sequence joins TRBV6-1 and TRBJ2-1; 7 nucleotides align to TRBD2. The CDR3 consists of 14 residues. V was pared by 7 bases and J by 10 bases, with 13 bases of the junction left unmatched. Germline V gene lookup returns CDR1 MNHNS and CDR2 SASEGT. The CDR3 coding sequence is TGTGCCAGCAATTATGGGGGGGTGGATGGCGAGCAGTTCTTC. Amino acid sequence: CASNYGGVDGEQFF.

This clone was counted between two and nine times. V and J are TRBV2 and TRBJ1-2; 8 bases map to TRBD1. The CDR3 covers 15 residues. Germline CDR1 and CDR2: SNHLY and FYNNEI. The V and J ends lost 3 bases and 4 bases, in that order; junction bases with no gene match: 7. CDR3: CASSESTGGAYGYTF. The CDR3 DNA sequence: TGTGCCAGCAGTGAGTCCACAGGGGGGGCCTATGGCTACACCTTC.

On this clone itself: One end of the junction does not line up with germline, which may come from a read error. This CDR3 reads CASRIVMAGEAAAAGETQYF. The CDR3, as DNA: TGTGCCAGTAGAATAGTAATGGCGGGAGAAGCCGCCGCCGCAGGAGAGACCCAGTACTTC. V and J are TRBV19 and TRBJ2-5; 7 bases fit TRBD2. The CDR3 length is 20 residues. Germline V CDR1 and CDR2: LNHDA, SQIVND (reference sequence).

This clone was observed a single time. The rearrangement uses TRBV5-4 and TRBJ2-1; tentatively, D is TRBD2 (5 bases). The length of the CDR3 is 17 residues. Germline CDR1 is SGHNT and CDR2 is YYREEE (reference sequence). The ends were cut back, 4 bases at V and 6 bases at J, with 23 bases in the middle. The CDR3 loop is CASSPNPTSERFNEQFF. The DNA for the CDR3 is TGTGCCAGCAGCCCAAACCCTACTAGTGAACGATTCAATGAGCAGTTCTTC.

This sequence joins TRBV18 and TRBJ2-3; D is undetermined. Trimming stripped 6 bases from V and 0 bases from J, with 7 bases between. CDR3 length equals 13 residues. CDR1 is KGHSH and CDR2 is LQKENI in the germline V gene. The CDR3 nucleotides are TGTGCCAGCTCGCAACAGAGCACAGATACGCAGTATTTT. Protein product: CASSQQSTDTQYF.

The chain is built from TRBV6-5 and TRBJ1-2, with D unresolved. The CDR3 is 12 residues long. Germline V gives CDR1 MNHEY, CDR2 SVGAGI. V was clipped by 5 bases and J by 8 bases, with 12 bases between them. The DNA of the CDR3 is TGTGCCAGCAGTCCAAGACAAGGCGGCTACACCTTC. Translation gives CASSPRQGGYTF.

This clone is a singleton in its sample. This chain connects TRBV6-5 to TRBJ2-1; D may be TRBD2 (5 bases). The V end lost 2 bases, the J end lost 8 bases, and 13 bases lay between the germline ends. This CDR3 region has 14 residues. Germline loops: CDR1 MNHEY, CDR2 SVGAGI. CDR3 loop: CASSYHMAGDEQFF. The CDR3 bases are TGTGCCAGCAGTTACCATATGGCCGGGGATGAGCAGTTCTTC.

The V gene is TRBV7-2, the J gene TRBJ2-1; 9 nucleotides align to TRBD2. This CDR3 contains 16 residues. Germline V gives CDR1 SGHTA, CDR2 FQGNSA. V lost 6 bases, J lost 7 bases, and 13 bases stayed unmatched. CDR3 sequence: CASSLIGASGANEQFF. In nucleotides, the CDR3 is TGTGCCAGCAGTTTAATAGGCGCTAGCGGGGCTAATGAGCAGTTCTTC.

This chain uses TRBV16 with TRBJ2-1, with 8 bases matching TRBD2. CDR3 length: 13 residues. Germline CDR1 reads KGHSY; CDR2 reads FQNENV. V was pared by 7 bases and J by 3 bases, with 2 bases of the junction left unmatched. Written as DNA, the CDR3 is TGTGCCAGCAAGGGACTAGACTACAATGAGCAGTTCTTC. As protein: CASKGLDYNEQFF.

CDR3 DNA sequence: TGTGCCAGCTCCCCAGGTGGGACAGTCAAAAACATTCAGTACTTC. Residues: CASSPGGTVKNIQYF. This chain connects TRBV2 to TRBJ2-4, with TRBD1 identical over 7 bases. Germline V CDR1 and CDR2: SNHLY, FYNNEI. The ends lost 8 bases at V and 3 bases at J; junction bases unmatched: 10. This CDR3 region has 15 residues.